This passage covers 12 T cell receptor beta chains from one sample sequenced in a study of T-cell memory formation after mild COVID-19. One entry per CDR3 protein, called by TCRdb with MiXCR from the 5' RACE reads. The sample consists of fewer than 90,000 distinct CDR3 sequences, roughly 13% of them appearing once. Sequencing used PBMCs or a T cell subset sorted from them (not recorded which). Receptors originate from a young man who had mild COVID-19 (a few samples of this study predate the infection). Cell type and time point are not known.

The CDR3 reads CASSRRVSYTEAFF. CDR3 bases: TGTGCCAGCAGCCGCAGGGTCTCGTACACTGAAGCTTTCTTT. This rearrangement joins TRBV5-8 to TRBJ1-1; weak D call: TRBD1 (5 bases). V was cut by 4 bases and J by 3 bases, with 13 bases left in between. Germline CDR1 reads SGHTS; CDR2 reads YDEGEE. CDR3 length: 14 residues.

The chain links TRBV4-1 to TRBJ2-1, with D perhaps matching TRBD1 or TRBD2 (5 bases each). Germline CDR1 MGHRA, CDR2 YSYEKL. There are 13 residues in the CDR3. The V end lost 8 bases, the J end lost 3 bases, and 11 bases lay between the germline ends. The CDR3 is CASSEGSYNEQFF. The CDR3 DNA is TGCGCCAGCTCCGAGGGGAGCTACAATGAGCAGTTCTTC.

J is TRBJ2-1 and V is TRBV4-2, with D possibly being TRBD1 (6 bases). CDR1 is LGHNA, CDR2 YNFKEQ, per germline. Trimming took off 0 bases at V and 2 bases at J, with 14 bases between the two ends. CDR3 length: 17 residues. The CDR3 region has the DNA TGTGCCAGCAGCCAAGATCAGGACAGCTCAACCTACAATGAGCAGTTCTTC. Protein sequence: CASSQDQDSSTYNEQFF.

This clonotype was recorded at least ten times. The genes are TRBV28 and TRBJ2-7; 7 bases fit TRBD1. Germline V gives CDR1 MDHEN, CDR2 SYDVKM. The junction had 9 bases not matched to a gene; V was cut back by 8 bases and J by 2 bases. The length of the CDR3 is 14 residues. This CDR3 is CASAERGGPYEQYF. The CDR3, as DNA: TGTGCCAGCGCCGAAAGAGGGGGCCCCTACGAGCAGTACTTC. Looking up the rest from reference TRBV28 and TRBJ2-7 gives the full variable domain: DVKVTQSSRYLVKRTGEKVFLECVQDMDHENMFWYRQDPGLGLRLIYFSYDVKMKEKGDIPEGYSVSREKKERFSLILESASTNQTSMYLCASAERGGPYEQYFGPGTRLTVT.

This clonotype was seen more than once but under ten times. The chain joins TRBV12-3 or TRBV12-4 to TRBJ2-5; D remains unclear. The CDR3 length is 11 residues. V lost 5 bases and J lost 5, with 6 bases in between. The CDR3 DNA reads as TGTGCCAGCAGTGCTTGGGAGACCCAGTACTTC. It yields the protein CASSAWETQYF.

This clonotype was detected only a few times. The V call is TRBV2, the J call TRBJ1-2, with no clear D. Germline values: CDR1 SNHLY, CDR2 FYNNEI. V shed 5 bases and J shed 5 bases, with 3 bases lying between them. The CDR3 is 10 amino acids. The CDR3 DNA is TGTGCCAGCAGTCCTTATGGCTACACCTTC. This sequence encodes CASSPYGYTF.

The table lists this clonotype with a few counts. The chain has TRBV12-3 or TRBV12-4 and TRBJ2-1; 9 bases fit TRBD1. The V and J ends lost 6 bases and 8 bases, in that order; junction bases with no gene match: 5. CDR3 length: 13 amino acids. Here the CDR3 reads CASSRDRAHEQFF. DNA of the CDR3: TGTGCCAGCAGCCGGGACAGGGCTCATGAGCAGTTCTTC.

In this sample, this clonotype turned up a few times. The CDR3 DNA is TGCAGTGCTGCCGGGACTAGCGGGTATGAGCAGTTCTTC. Its protein is CSAAGTSGYEQFF. The rearrangement joins TRBV20-1 to TRBJ2-1; 12 bases match TRBD2. The CDR3 runs 13 residues. CDR1 and CDR2 from the germline V gene are DFQATT and SNEGSKA (reference sequence). The trim removed 5 bases at V and 8 bases at J, leaving 4 bases unmatched.

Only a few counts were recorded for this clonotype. The CDR3 DNA reads as TGTGCCAGCAGCCGAAGGGACAGCTTATACGAGCAGTACTTC. It is translated as CASSRRDSLYEQYF. The V gene is TRBV12-3 or TRBV12-4, the J gene TRBJ2-7, with 7 bases identical to TRBD1. Unmatched junction bases numbered 9, after V lost 6 bases and J lost 4 bases. CDR3 length: 14 amino acids.

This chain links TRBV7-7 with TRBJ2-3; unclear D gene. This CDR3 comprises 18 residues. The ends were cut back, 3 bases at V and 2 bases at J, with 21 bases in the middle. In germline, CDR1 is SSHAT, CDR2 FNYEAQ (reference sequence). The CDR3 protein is CASSLIASFPPDTDTQYF. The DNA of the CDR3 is TGTGCCAGCAGCTTGATAGCCTCGTTCCCTCCCGACACAGATACGCAGTATTTT.

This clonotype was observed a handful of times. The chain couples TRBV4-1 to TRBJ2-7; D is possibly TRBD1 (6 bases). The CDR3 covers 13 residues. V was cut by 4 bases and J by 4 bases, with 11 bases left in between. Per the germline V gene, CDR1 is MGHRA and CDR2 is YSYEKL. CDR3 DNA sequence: TGCGCCAGCAGCCCATCGGACAGATACGAGCAGTACGTC. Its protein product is CASSPSDRYEQYV.

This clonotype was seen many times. The CDR3 loop reads CASSLPGQPETQYF. The CDR3 nucleotides are TGTGCCAGCAGCCTCCCGGGACAGCCAGAGACCCAGTACTTC. The chain joins TRBV7-9 to TRBJ2-5, with TRBD1 matching over 7 bases. J was trimmed by 4 bases and V by 5 bases; bases with no gene match: 7. Germline lookup yields CDR1 SEHNR and CDR2 FQNEAQ (reference sequence). CDR3 length equals 14 residues.